This passage covers 29 T cell receptor beta chains from one sample sequenced in a study of T cells in Graves' hyperthyroidism and ophthalmopathy. Amplification of TCR beta CDR3 regions was performed using RNA transcripts as template. The HTBI primer set served for first-round RT-PCR of the TCR CDR3. TCRdb reanalysed the multiplex PCR reads using MiXCR and keeps one entry per CDR3 protein. The sample holds about 720,000 distinct CDR3 sequences; over 15% are singletons and the top ten take 16%. The sample consisted of blood. Receptor source: a woman aged 50 to 60 with Graves' hyperthyroidism that later progressed to Graves' ophthalmopathy.

V is TRBV19 and J is TRBJ2-6; D remains ambiguous. Germline CDR1 is LNHDA and CDR2 is SQIVND (reference sequence). V shed 2 bases and J shed 0 bases, with 17 bases lying between them. The length of the CDR3 is 19 residues. The CDR3 reads CASSITSSWPYSGANVLTF. The CDR3 DNA reads TGTGCCAGTAGTATAACATCTTCCTGGCCATACTCTGGGGCCAACGTCCTGACTTTC.

J is TRBJ2-7 and V is TRBV6-1; TRBD1 matches 7 bases. CDR1 MNHNS and CDR2 SASEGT come from the germline V gene. Germline trimming cut 8 bases from V and 3 bases from J; bases unmatched to any gene: 7. There are 13 residues in the CDR3. The CDR3: CASGGTVDYEQYF. CDR3 nucleotides: TGTGCCAGCGGTGGGACAGTAGACTACGAGCAGTACTTC.

This clonotype was found many times. V gene TRBV2 combines with J gene TRBJ2-3; 11 bases are shared with TRBD2. The CDR3 runs 15 residues. CDR1 is SNHLY and CDR2 is FYNNEI in the germline V gene. V shed 8 bases, J shed 4 bases, and the junction held 8 bases outside the gene matches. The CDR3 nucleotides read TGTGCCAGCTCCACCGGGACTAGCGGCTCAGATACGCAGTATTTT. Translated, it gives CASSTGTSGSDTQYF.

The table lists this clonotype with many counts. The V call is TRBV2, the J call TRBJ1-1; D not resolved. The CDR3 spans 14 residues. Trimming shortened V by 4 bases and J by 1 base, and 10 bases separated the two germline ends. Per germline, CDR1 SNHLY and CDR2 FYNNEI. The CDR3 bases are TGTGCCAGCAGTGGTAGGTTGGGGAACACTGAAGCTTTCTTT. The encoded protein is CASSGRLGNTEAFF.

This clonotype has more than one count but fewer than ten. The chain couples TRBV11-2 to TRBJ1-2, with unresolved D. Trimming pared 1 base from V and 7 bases from J, leaving 13 bases between. This CDR3 is built from 14 residues. The germline V gene encodes CDR1 SGHAT and CDR2 FQNNGV. DNA for the CDR3: TGTGCCAGCAGCTTAGGACCTGCGGGCGGTGGCTACACCTTC. Translated, it gives CASSLGPAGGGYTF.

The CDR3 DNA reads as TGTGCCAGCAGCTCTAGTCGGGGCCCTAATGAAAAACTGTTTTTT. Protein: CASSSSRGPNEKLFF. The chain couples TRBV28 to TRBJ1-4, with D possibly TRBD1 on 5 matching bases. The germline V and J ends were trimmed by 6 bases and 3 bases, with 14 bases remaining between them. This CDR3 comprises 15 residues. CDR1 and CDR2 (germline): MDHEN, SYDVKM. The full variable domain, its missing parts supplied by reference TRBV28 and TRBJ1-4, is DVKVTQSSRYLVKRTGEKVFLECVQDMDHENMFWYRQDPGLGLRLIYFSYDVKMKEKGDIPEGYSVSREKKERFSLILESASTNQTSMYLCASSSSRGPNEKLFFGSGTQLSVL.

This clonotype was seen a few times. The V and J genes are TRBV7-2 and TRBJ2-2, with no clear D. V was clipped by 7 bases and J by 7 bases, with 16 bases between them. This CDR3 spans 14 amino acids. Germline CDR1 and CDR2: SGHTA and FQGNSA. CDR3 nucleotides: TGTGCCAGCACCTTCCAACCACTCCTCGGGGAGCTGTTTTTT. It translates to CASTFQPLLGELFF.

This clonotype occurred many times. The V gene is TRBV5-1, the J gene TRBJ2-3; TRBD1 might be the D (5 bases). The CDR3 contains 14 residues. Germline values: CDR1 SGHRS, CDR2 YFSETQ. Deletions cut 2 bases from V and 0 bases from J, with 7 bases between. CDR3 in DNA: TGCGCCAGCAGCTTTCAGGGTAGCACAGATACGCAGTATTTT. It yields the protein CASSFQGSTDTQYF.

The rearrangement joins TRBV30 to TRBJ1-1; D uncertain. The CDR3 length is 10 residues. The germline V gene has CDR1 GTSNPN and CDR2 SVGIG (reference sequence). CDR3 DNA sequence: TGTGCGACTTACGGCACTGAAGCTTTCTTT. Encoded protein: CATYGTEAFF.

This clonotype was counted ten times or more. The rearrangement joins TRBV2 to TRBJ2-7; 7 bases align to TRBD1. With 6 bases clipped from V and 2 bases from J, the junction kept 4 bases outside the gene matches. The germline CDR1 and CDR2 sequences are SNHLY and FYNNEI. The CDR3 totals 13 residues. The CDR3 bases are TGTGCCAGCAGGGACAGGTCTACCTACGAGCAGTACTTC. This sequence encodes CASRDRSTYEQYF.

Details on this clonotype: A much larger clone sits a single nucleotide away, making a read error possible. J is TRBJ1-1 and V is TRBV24-1, with a possible D match to TRBD1 (5 bases). The CDR3 totals 12 residues. Per the germline V gene, CDR1 is KGHDR and CDR2 is SFDVKD. V lost 7 bases and J lost 6, with 11 bases in between. The CDR3 coding sequence is TGTGCCACCAGCAGGGCGGGGGCTGAAGCTTTCTTT. Translation: CATSRAGAEAFF.

The chain combines TRBV29-1 with TRBJ2-1; possible D gene TRBD1, 6 bases. CDR1 SQVTM and CDR2 ANQGSEA come from the germline V gene. V dropped 3 bases and J dropped 6 bases, with 12 bases sitting between them. CDR3 length: 13 amino acids. CDR3 DNA: TGCAGCGTTGAGAGGTACAGGGCCAATGAGCAGTTCTTC. The encoded protein is CSVERYRANEQFF.

This chain links TRBV29-1 with TRBJ2-1; the D is unclear. The germline V gene has CDR1 SQVTM and CDR2 ANQGSEA. Trimming took off 6 bases at V and 8 bases at J, with 11 bases between the two ends. The CDR3 length is 11 residues. The CDR3 nucleotides are TGCAGCGTAACACTTGAGGATGAGCAGTTCTTC. This codes for CSVTLEDEQFF.

This clonotype was found a few times. V is TRBV11-2 and J is TRBJ2-2, with 15 bases fitting TRBD2. Trimming at V came to 5 bases and at J to 4 bases, leaving 2 bases not matched to a gene. Germline V gene sequence: CDR1 SGHAT, CDR2 FQNNGV. The CDR3 totals 16 residues. For the CDR3, the DNA is TGTGCCAGCAGCCGGACTAGCGGGGGGGCCACCGGGGAGCTGTTTTTT. This translates into CASSRTSGGATGELFF.

In its sample, this clonotype was seen a few times. J is TRBJ2-2 and V is TRBV12-3 or TRBV12-4; D is perhaps TRBD2 (5 bases). V was cut by 4 bases and J by 4 bases, with 13 bases left in between. This CDR3 is built from 15 residues. The CDR3 protein is CASSYSAAGTGELFF. As DNA, the CDR3 is TGTGCCAGCAGTTACAGCGCTGCGGGCACCGGGGAGCTGTTTTTT.

The chain is built from TRBV20-1 and TRBJ1-2; D not resolved. CDR1 DFQATT and CDR2 SNEGSKA come from the germline V gene (reference sequence). Trimming cost V 3 bases and J 4 bases, with 21 bases left between them. There are 16 residues in the CDR3. The CDR3: CSASPKGDNRGYGYTF. CDR3 bases: TGCAGTGCTAGCCCAAAGGGCGACAATCGGGGCTATGGCTACACCTTC.

This clonotype showed up many times. The chain has TRBV3-1 and TRBJ1-5; D gene uncertain. This CDR3 has 13 residues. Looked up from germline, CDR1 is LGHDT and CDR2 is YNNKEL (reference sequence). Trimming took off 0 bases at V and 6 bases at J, with 6 bases between the two ends. The CDR3 nucleotides are TGTGCCAGCAGCCAAGACAGCGTTCAGCCCCAGCATTTT. This codes for CASSQDSVQPQHF. Full variable domain (outside the CDR3, taken from reference TRBV3-1 and TRBJ1-5): DTAVSQTPKYLVTQMGNDKSIKCEQNLGHDTMYWYKQDSKKFLKIMFSYNNKELIINETVPNRFSPKSPDKAHLNLHINSLELGDSAVYFCASSQDSVQPQHFGDGTRLSIL.

This chain uses TRBV10-3 with TRBJ2-5, with 15 positions matching TRBD2. The CDR3 consists of 15 residues. Germline V gives CDR1 ENHRY, CDR2 SYGVKD. Trimming took 5 bases from V and 5 from J; bases not matched to a gene: 3. CDR3 DNA: TGTGCCATCAGTCGGACTAGCGGGGGGGGTGAGACCCAGTACTTC. Its protein product is CAISRTSGGGETQYF.

This clonotype was recorded many times. This rearrangement joins TRBV3-1 to TRBJ1-5; D not resolved. The CDR3 consists of 15 residues. V lost 4 bases, J lost 0 bases, and 10 bases lay in between. CDR1 and CDR2 from the germline V gene are LGHDT and YNNKEL (reference sequence). The CDR3 DNA is TGTGCCAGCAGCCCCACAAGAAATAGCAATCAGCCCCAGCATTTT. It specifies CASSPTRNSNQPQHF.

The chain is built from TRBV5-1 and TRBJ1-6; tentative D call: TRBD1 (5 bases). Trimming left V 0 bases short and J 9 bases short, with 13 bases between. CDR1 is SGHRS and CDR2 is YFSETQ in the germline V gene. This CDR3 spans 15 amino acids. The chain's CDR3 is CASSLVGVSSSPLHF. The CDR3 bases are TGCGCCAGCAGCTTGGTGGGGGTTTCGAGTTCACCCCTCCACTTT.

The sample holds many counts of this clonotype. This chain links TRBV7-9 with TRBJ2-7; D is ambiguous. V was cut by 0 bases and J by 6 bases, with 6 bases left in between. CDR3 length: 12 residues. The germline V gene encodes CDR1 SEHNR and CDR2 FQNEAQ (reference sequence). The CDR3 DNA sequence: TGTGCCAGCAGCTTAGCGTCGGGCGAGCAGTACTTC. It codes for CASSLASGEQYF. The full variable domain, with the rest looked up from reference TRBV7-9 and TRBJ2-7, is DTGVSQNPRHKITKRGQNVTFRCDPISEHNRLYWYRQTLGQGPEFLTYFQNEAQLEKSRLLSDRFSAERPKGSFSTLEIQRTEQGDSAMYLCASSLASGEQYFGPGTRLTVT.

This clonotype turned up a few times. The chain employs TRBV19 and TRBJ2-5; possibly TRBD1 or TRBD2 for D (5 bases each). This CDR3 comprises 14 residues. From germline, CDR1 is LNHDA and CDR2 SQIVND (reference sequence). V dropped 3 bases and J dropped 5 bases, with 13 bases sitting between them. CDR3 region: CASSMGPLLETQYF. The CDR3 region has the DNA TGTGCCAGTAGTATGGGACCGCTGCTGGAGACCCAGTACTTC.

This clonotype was seen a few times. This sequence joins TRBV20-1 and TRBJ1-1; D is perhaps TRBD1 (5 bases). The CDR3 length is 12 residues. V gave up 6 bases and J gave up 5 bases, with 13 bases separating them. Germline values: CDR1 DFQATT, CDR2 SNEGSKA (reference sequence). In DNA, the CDR3 is TGCAGTGCCGCAGGGATTGGAACTGAAGCTTTCTTT. Protein sequence: CSAAGIGTEAFF.

This clonotype was seen a handful of times. V and J are TRBV4-1 and TRBJ2-5; perhaps TRBD2 as D (7 bases). Germline lookup yields CDR1 MGHRA and CDR2 YSYEKL. V gave up 1 base and J gave up 5 bases, with 14 bases separating them. The CDR3 has 15 residues. CDR3 DNA sequence: TGCGCCAGCAGCCAAGGTGGGGGGGCCTGGGAGACCCAGTACTTC. Its protein product is CASSQGGGAWETQYF.

This clonotype was seen at least ten times. J is TRBJ1-1 and V is TRBV7-3, with D perhaps TRBD1 (5 bases). Germline CDR1 SGHTA, CDR2 FQGTGA. This CDR3 spans 14 amino acids. The germline V and J ends were trimmed by 0 bases and 11 bases, with 16 bases remaining between them. CDR3 protein: CASSLTRVPGEAFF. The CDR3 DNA follows: TGTGCCAGCAGCTTAACTAGGGTGCCGGGGGAGGCTTTCTTT.

This clonotype was recorded at least ten times. The gene calls are TRBV30 and TRBJ1-4; tentatively, D is TRBD1 (5 bases). The germline CDR1 and CDR2 sequences are GTSNPN and SVGIG (reference sequence). The V and J ends lost 0 bases and 12 bases respectively, with 11 bases between them. The CDR3 runs 12 residues. The CDR3 sequence: CAWSVGVDELFF. The CDR3, as DNA: TGTGCCTGGAGTGTAGGGGTAGATGAACTGTTTTTT.

This clonotype was counted ten times or more. V is TRBV18 and J is TRBJ1-5; a weak D match, TRBD1 (5 bases). The V end lost 3 bases, the J end lost 7 bases, and 16 bases lay between the germline ends. Germline CDR1 reads KGHSH; CDR2 reads LQKENI. The CDR3 is made up of 15 amino acids. The CDR3 is CASSPGAASGQPQHF. In DNA form, the CDR3 reads TGTGCCAGCTCACCTGGGGCAGCTTCGGGACAGCCCCAGCATTTT. Based on the CDR3 plus reference TRBV18 and TRBJ1-5, the full variable domain is NAGVMQNPRHLVRRRGQEARLRCSPMKGHSHVYWYRQLPEEGLKFMVYLQKENIIDESGMPKERFSAEFPKEGPSILRIQQVVRGDSAAYFCASSPGAASGQPQHFGDGTRLSIL.

For this clonotype: One end of the junction fails to match germline, which may point to a read error. The J gene is TRBJ2-1, the V gene TRBV6-9; TRBD2 might be the D (6 bases). Per the germline V gene, CDR1 is MNHGY and CDR2 is SVAAGI. This CDR3 is built from 14 residues. The CDR3 DNA is TGCGCCAGCGGGCCTTCGGGCAACTACAATGAGCAGTTCTTC. Residues: CASGPSGNYNEQFF.

In its sample, this clonotype was seen many times. The chain recombines TRBV12-3 or TRBV12-4 with TRBJ2-3, with unresolved D. This CDR3 has 14 amino acids. The V end was cut by 2 bases, the J end by 1 base, with 7 bases between. Here the CDR3 reads CASSLSERTDTQYF. The CDR3 DNA reads TGTGCCAGCAGTTTATCAGAGCGCACAGATACGCAGTATTTT.